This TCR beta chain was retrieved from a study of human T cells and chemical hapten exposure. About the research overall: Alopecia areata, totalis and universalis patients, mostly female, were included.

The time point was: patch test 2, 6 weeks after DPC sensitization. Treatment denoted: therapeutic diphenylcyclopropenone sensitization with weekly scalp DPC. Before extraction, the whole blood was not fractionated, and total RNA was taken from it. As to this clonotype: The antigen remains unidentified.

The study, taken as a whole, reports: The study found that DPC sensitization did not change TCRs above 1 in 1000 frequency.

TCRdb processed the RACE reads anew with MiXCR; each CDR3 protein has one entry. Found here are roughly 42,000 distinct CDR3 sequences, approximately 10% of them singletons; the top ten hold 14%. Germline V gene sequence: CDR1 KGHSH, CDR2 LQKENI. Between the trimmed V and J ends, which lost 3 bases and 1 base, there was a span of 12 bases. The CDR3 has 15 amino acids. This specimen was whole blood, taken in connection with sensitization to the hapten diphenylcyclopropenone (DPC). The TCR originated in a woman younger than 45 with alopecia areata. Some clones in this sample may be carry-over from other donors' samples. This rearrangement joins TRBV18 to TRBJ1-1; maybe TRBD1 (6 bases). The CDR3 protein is CASSPKSRGNTEAFF. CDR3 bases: TGTGCCAGCTCACCTAAGAGCAGGGGGAACACTGAAGCTTTCTTT.